The clone carrying this T cell receptor beta chain occurred many times. Its antigen is not known. The data originate from a study of T cells in Graves' hyperthyroidism and ophthalmopathy. The TCR beta CDR3 regions underwent amplification using RNA transcripts as the source. HTBI primers were used for first-round RT-PCR of the TCR CDR3. One entry per CDR3 protein, called by TCRdb with MiXCR from the multiplex PCR reads. The sample records some 440,000 distinct CDR3 sequences, 15% to 19% being singletons. V was clipped by 4 bases and J by 4 bases, with 1 base between them. The CDR3 is made up of 11 amino acids. Germline CDR1 LGHDT, CDR2 YNNKEL (reference sequence). Hyperthyroidism of Graves' type that showed no ophthalmopathy progression within 18 months was stable. Source material for PBMCs was about 10 ml fresh peripheral blood. Broader study findings: By a 13 V-J model, ophthalmopathy was set apart from stable hyperthyroidism. Also found in blood were most expanded thyroid clonotypes above 0.001.

The V gene is TRBV3-1, the J gene TRBJ2-2, with unresolved D. This receptor was obtained from a woman between 18 and 29 years old with Graves' hyperthyroidism. The sequencing input was blood. The CDR3 DNA sequence: TGTGCCAGCAGCCGCACCGGGGAGCTGTTTTTT. Its protein product is CASSRTGELFF.